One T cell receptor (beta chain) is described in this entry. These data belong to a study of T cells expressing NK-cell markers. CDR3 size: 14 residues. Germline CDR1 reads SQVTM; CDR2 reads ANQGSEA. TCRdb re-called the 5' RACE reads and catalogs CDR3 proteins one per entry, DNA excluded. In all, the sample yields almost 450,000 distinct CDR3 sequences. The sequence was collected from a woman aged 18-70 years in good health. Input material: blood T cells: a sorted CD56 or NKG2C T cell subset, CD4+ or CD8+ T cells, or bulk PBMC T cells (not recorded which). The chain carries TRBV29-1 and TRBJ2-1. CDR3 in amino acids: CSVTYRGSYNEQFF.